This T cell receptor (beta chain) was sequenced in a study of blood T cell repertoires in COVID-19. Study at large: Spain, Italy and the United States supplied samples that represented acute and convalescent COVID-19.

This clone has a handful of counts. In the original analysis: The assay estimated nucleated cells by amplifying reference gene primers. Here immunoSEQ multiplex PCR was the method, and the copy in TCRdb shows in-frame clones only, minus some. V and J calls and clone size are as listed in that table; D and trimming were resolved from the DNA. The table includes about 150,000 clones, around 87% detected once. This CDR3 is built from 17 residues. V was trimmed by 0 bases and J by 4 bases, leaving 15 bases between them. CDR1 is LNHNV and CDR2 is YYDKDF in the germline V gene (reference sequence). This chain connects TRBV15 to TRBJ2-2, with a tentative D call TRBD1 (6 bases). Sequencing was performed on peripheral blood. The origin of this receptor is a woman in her thirties or forties with acute or convalescent COVID-19. CDR3 sequence: CATSRDHVAGATGELFF. In DNA form, the CDR3 reads TGTGCCACCAGCAGAGATCATGTGGCAGGGGCCACCGGGGAGCTGTTTTTT.